The T cell receptor (beta chain) described here comes from a study of T cells in Graves' hyperthyroidism and ophthalmopathy. The study's findings and limits: Expanded thyroid clonotypes (above 0.001) were mostly also found in blood.

As to this clonotype: Its antigen remains unknown.

Germline CDR1 and CDR2: GTSNPN and SVGIG (reference sequence). Trimming cost V 0 bases and J 12 bases; bases outside gene matches: 2. This CDR3 is built from 12 residues. RNA transcripts provided the source from which TCR beta CDR3 regions were amplified. TCR CDR3 underwent first-round RT-PCR with the HTBI primer set. MiXCR was run by TCRdb on the multiplex PCR reads, yielding one entry per CDR3 protein. In the table there are more than 350,000 distinct CDR3 sequences, about a sixth of which are singletons. Those with hyperthyroidism were 18 to 65 years old, newly diagnosed, and ill for under 2 months. Exclusion followed for patients with uncontrolled infection, other autoimmune disease, pregnancy or lactation.

The chain recombines TRBV30 with TRBJ1-6; 7 bases align to TRBD1. This receptor was identified in a woman aged 30 to 39 with Graves' hyperthyroidism that later progressed to Graves' ophthalmopathy. Material: blood. The CDR3 is CAWSVQGLPLHF. The CDR3 nucleotides read TGTGCCTGGAGTGTACAGGGGCTACCCCTCCACTTT.